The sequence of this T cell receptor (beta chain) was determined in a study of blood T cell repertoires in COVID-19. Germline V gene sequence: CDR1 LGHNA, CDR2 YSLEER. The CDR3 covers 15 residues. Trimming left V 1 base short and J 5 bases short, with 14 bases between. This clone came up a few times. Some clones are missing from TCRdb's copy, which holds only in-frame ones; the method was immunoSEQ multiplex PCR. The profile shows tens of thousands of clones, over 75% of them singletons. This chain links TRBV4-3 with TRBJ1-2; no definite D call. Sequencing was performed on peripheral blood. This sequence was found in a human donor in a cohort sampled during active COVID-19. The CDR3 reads CASSQGFTGKYGYTF. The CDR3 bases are TGCGCCAGCAGCCAAGGGTTCACGGGGAAATATGGCTACACCTTC.